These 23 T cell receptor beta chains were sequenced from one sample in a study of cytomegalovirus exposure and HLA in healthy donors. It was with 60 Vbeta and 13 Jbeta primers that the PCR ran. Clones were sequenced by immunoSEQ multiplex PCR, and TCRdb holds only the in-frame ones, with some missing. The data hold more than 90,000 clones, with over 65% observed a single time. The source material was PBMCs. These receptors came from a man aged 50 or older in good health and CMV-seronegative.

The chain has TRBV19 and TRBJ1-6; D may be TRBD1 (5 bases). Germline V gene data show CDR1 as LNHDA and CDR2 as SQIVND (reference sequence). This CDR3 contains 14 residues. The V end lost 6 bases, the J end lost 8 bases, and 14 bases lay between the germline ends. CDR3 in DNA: TGTGCCAGTAGCCTTGACGGGGGTGATTCACCCCTCCACTTT. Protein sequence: CASSLDGGDSPLHF. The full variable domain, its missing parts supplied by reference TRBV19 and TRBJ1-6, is DGGITQSPKYLFRKEGQNVTLSCEQNLNHDAMYWYRQDPGQGLRLIYYSQIVNDFQKGDIAEGYSVSREKKESFPLTVTSAQKNPTAFYLCASSLDGGDSPLHFGNGTRLTVT.

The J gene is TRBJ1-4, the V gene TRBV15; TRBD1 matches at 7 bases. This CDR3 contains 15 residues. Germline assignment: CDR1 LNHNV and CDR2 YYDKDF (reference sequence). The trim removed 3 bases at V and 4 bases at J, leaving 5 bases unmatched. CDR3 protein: CATSRGQPFNEKLFF. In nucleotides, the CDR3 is TGTGCCACCAGCAGGGGACAGCCTTTTAATGAAAAACTGTTTTTT. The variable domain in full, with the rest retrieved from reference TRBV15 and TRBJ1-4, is DAMVIQNPRYQVTQFGKPVTLSCSQTLNHNVMYWYQQKSSQAPKLLFHYYDKDFNNEADTPDNFQSRRPNTSFCFLDIRSPGLGDTAMYLCATSRGQPFNEKLFFGSGTQLSVL.

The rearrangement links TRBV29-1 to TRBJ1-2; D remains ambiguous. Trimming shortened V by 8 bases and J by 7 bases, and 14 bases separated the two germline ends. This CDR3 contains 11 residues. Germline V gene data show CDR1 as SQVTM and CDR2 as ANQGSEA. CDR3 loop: CSPNEVSGYTF. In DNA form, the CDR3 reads TGCAGCCCTAACGAAGTCTCTGGCTACACCTTC.

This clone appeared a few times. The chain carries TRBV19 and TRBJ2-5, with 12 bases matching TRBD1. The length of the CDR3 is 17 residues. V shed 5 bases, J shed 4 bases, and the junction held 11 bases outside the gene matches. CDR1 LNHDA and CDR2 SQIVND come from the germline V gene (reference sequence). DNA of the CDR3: TGTGCCAGTAGTCTAGGGACAGGGGGCATGATGGGAGAGACCCAGTACTTC. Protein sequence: CASSLGTGGMMGETQYF.

CDR3: CASSFSGSISYEQYF. CDR3 sequence (DNA): TGTGCCAGCAGTTTTAGCGGGAGCATCTCCTACGAGCAGTACTTC. V gene TRBV28 combines with J gene TRBJ2-7; 9 nucleotides line up with TRBD2. There are 15 residues in the CDR3. Germline V gene data show CDR1 as MDHEN and CDR2 as SYDVKM. Losses at the gene ends were 3 bases for V and 0 bases for J; bases not matched to a gene: 3.

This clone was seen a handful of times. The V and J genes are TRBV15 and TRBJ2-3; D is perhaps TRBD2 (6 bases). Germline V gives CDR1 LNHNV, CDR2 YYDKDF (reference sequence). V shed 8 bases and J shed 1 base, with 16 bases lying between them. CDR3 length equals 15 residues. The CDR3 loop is CATGYRGSRTDTQYF. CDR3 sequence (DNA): TGTGCCACCGGGTACCGGGGGAGTCGCACAGATACGCAGTATTTT.

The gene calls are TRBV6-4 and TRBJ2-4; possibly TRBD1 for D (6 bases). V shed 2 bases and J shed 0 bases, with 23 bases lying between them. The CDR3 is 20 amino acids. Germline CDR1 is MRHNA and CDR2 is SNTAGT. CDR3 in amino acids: CASSDQENREPVLAKNIQYF. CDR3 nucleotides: TGTGCCAGCAGTGACCAGGAAAACAGGGAACCGGTCCTAGCCAAAAACATTCAGTACTTC.

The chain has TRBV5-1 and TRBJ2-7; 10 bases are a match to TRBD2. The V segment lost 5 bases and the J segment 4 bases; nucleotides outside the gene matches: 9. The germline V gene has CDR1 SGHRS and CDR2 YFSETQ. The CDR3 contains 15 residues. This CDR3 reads CASSPLAGTTYEQYF. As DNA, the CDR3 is TGCGCCAGCAGTCCACTAGCGGGAACAACGTACGAGCAGTACTTC.

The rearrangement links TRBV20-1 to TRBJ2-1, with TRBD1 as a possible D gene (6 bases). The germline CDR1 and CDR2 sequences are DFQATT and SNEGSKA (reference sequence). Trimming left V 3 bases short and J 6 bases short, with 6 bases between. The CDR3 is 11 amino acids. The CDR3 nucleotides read TGCAGTGCTAGGGGGGCCAATGAGCAGTTCTTC. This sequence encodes CSARGANEQFF.

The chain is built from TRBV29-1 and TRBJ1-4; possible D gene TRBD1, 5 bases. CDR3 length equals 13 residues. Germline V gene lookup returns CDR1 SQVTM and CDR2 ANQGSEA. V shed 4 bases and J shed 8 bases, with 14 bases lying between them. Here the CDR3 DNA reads TGCAGCGTTGTAGGAAGCGGGGGGGAAAAACTGTTTTTT. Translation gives CSVVGSGGEKLFF.

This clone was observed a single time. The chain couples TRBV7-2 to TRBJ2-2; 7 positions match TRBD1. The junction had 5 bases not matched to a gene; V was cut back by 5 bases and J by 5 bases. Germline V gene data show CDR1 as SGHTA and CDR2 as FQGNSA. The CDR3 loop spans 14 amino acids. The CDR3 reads CASSQRQGTGELFF. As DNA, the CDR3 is TGTGCCAGCAGCCAGCGACAGGGAACCGGGGAGCTGTTTTTT.

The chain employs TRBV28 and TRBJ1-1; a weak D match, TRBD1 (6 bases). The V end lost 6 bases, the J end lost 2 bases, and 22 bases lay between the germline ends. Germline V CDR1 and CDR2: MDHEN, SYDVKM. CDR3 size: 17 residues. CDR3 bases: TGTGCCAGCAGGGGTGAAACGGACAGCCCGAAAAACACTGAAGCTTTCTTT. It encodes CASRGETDSPKNTEAFF.

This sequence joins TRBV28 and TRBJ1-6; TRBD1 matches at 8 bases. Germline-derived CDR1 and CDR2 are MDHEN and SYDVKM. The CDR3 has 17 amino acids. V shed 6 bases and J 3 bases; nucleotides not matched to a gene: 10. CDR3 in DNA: TGTGCCAGCAGCCCCGTTTCGGACAGGGTCTATAATTCACCCCTCCACTTT. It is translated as CASSPVSDRVYNSPLHF.

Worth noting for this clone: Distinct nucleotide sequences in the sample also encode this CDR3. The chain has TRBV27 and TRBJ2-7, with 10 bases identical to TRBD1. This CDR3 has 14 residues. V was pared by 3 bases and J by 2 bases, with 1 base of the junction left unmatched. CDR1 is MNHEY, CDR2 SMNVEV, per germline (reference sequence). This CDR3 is CASSLDRGAYEQYF. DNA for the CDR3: TGTGCCAGCAGTTTGGACAGGGGGGCCTACGAGCAGTACTTC.

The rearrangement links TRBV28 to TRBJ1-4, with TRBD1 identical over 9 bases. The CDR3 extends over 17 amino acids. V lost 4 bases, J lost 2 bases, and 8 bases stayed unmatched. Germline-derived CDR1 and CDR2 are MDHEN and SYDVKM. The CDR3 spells CASSSYRDRVTNEKLFF. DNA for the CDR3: TGTGCCAGCAGTTCCTACCGGGACAGGGTCACTAATGAAAAACTGTTTTTT.

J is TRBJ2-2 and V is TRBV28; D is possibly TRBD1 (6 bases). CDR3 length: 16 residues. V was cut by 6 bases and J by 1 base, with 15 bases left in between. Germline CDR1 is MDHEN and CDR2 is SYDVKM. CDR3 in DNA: TGTGCCAGCAGAGTGTCCGGGACATTGAACACCGGGGAGCTGTTTTTT. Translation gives CASRVSGTLNTGELFF.

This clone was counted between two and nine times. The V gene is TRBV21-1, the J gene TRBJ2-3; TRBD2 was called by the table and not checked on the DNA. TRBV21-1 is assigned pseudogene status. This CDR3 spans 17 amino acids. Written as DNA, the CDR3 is TGTGCCAGCAGCAAAGAAGGTCGGGAGAAGGTGGATGATACGCAGTATTTT. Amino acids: CASSKEGREKVDDTQYF.

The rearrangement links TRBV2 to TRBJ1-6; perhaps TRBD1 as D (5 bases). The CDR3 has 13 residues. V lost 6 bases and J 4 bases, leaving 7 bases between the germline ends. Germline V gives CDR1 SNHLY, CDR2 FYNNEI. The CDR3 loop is CASREGYNSPLHF. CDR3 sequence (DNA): TGTGCCAGCAGGGAGGGGTATAATTCACCCCTCCACTTT.

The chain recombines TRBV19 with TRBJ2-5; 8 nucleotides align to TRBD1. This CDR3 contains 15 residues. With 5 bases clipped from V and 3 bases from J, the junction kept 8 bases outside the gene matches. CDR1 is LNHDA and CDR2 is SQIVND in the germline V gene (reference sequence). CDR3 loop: CASSWTGNKEETQYF. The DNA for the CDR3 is TGTGCCAGTAGTTGGACAGGGAATAAGGAAGAGACCCAGTACTTC.

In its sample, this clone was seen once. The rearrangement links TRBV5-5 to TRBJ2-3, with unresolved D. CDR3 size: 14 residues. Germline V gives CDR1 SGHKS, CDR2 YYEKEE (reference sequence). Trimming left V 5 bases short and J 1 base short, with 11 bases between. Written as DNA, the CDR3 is TGTGCCAGCAGAGAGGTGTTTGGCACAGATACGCAGTATTTT. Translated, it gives CASREVFGTDTQYF.

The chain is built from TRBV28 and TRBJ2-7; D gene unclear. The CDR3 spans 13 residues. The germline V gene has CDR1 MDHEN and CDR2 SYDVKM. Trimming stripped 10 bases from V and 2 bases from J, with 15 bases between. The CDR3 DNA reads TGTGCCACCATATCAGGAACTCCCTACGAGCAGTACTTC. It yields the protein CATISGTPYEQYF.

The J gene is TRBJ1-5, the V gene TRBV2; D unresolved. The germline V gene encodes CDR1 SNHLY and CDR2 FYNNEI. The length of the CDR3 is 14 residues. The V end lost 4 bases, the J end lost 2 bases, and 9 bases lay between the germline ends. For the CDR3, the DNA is TGTGCCAGCAGTGCGGAGGCGGGCAATCAGCCCCAGCATTTT. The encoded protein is CASSAEAGNQPQHF.

The CDR3 DNA reads TGTGCCAGCAGTGGGGACAGGGGAATCAATGAGCAGTTCTTC. Its translation: CASSGDRGINEQFF. The rearrangement uses TRBV5-6 and TRBJ2-1; 10 bases agree with TRBD1. Trimming at V came to 5 bases and at J to 6 bases, leaving 5 bases not matched to a gene. Germline CDR1 is SGHDT and CDR2 is YYEEEE. The CDR3 contains 14 residues.